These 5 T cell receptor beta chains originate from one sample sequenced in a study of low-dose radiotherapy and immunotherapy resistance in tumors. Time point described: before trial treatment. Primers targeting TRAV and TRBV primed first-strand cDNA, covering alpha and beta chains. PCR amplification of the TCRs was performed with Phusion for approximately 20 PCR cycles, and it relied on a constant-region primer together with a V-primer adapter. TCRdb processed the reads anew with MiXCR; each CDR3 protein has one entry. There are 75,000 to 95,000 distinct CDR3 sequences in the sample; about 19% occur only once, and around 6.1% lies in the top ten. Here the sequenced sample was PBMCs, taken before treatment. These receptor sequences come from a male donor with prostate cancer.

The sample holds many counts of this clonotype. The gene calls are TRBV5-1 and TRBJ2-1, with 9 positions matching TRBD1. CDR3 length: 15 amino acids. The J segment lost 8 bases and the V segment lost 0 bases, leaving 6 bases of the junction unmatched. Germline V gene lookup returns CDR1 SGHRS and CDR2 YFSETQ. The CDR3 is CASSLDGQGSYEQFF. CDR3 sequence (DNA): TGCGCCAGCAGCTTGGATGGACAGGGGTCCTATGAGCAGTTCTTC.

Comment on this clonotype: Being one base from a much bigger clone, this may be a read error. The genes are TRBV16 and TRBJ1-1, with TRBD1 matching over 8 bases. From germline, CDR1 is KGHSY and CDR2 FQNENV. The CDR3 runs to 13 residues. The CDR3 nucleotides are TGTACCAGCAGCCAGGGGGCCGCCACTGAAGCTTTCTTT. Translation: CTSSQGAATEAFF.

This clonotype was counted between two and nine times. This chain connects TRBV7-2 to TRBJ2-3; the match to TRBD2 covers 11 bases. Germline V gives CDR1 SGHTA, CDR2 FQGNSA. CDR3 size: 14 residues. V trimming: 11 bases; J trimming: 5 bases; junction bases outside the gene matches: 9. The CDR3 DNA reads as TGTGCCGCAGGGTTTAGCGGGGGGGTAGATACGCAGTATTTT. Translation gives CAAGFSGGVDTQYF.

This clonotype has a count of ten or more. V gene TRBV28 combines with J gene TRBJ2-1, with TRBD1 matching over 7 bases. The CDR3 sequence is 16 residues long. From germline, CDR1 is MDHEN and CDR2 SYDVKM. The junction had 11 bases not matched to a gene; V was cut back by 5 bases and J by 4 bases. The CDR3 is CASSPLQGSTYNEQFF. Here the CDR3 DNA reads TGTGCCAGCAGTCCATTACAGGGGTCAACGTACAATGAGCAGTTCTTC.

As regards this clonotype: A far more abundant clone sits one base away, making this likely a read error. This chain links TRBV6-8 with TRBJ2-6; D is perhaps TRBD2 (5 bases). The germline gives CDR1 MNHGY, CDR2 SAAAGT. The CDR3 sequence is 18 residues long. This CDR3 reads CASSYRARLASGPNVLTF. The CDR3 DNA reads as TGTGCCAGCAGTTATCGGGCACGCCTAGCCTCTGGGCCCAACGTCCTGACTTTC.